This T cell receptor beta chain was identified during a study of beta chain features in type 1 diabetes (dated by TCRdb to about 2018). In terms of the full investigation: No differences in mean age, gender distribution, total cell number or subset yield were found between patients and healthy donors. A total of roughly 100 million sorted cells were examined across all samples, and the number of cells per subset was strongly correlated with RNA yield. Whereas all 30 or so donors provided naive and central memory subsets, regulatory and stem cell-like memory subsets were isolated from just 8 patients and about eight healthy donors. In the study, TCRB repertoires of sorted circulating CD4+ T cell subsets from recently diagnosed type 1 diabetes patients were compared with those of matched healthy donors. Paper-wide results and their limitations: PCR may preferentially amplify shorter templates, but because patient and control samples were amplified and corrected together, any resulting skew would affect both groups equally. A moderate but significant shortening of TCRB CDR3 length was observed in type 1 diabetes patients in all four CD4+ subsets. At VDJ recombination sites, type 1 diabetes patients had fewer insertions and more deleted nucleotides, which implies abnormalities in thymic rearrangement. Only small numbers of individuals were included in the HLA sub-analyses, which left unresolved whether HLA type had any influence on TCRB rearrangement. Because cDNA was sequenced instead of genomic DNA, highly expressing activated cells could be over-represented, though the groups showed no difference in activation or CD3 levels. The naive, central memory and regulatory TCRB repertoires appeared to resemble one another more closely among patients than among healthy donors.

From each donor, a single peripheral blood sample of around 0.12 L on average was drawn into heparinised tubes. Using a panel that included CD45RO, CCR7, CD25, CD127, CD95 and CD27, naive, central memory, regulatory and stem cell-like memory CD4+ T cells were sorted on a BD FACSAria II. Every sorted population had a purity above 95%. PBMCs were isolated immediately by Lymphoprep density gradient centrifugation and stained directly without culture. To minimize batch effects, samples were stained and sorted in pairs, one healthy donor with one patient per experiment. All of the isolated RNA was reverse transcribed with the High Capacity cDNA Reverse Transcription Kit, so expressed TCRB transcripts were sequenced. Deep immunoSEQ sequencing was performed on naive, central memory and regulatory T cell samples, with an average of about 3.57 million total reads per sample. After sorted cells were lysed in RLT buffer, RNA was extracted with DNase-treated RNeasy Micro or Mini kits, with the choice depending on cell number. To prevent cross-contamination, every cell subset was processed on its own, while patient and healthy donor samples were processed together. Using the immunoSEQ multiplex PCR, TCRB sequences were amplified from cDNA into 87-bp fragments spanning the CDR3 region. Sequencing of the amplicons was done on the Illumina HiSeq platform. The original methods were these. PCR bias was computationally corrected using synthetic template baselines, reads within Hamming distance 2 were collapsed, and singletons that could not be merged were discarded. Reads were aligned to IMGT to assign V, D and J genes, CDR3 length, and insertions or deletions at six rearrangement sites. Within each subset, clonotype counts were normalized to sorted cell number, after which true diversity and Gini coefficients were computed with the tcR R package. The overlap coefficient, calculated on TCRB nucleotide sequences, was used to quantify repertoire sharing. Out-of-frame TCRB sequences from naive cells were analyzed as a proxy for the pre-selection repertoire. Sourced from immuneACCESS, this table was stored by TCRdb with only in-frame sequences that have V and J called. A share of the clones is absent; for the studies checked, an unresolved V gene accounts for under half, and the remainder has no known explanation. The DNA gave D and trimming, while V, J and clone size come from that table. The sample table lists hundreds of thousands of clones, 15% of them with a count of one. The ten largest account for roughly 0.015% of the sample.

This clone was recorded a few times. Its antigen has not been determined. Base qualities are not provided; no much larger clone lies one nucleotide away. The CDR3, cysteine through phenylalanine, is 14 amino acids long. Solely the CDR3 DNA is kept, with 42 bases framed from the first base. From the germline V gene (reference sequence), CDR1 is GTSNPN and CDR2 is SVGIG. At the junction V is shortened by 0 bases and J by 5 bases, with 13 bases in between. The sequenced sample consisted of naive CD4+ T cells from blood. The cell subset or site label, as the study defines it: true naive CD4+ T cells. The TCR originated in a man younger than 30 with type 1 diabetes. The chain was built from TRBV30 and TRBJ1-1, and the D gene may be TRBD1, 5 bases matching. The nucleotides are TGTGCCTGGAGTGTAATTTTCCGGGGGACTGAAGCTTTCTTT. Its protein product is CAWSVIFRGTEAFF.